This T cell receptor (beta chain) emerged from a study of spatial heterogeneity in lung cancer (dated by TCRdb to between 2018 and 2021). General notes on the study: More beta-chain than alpha-chain transcripts were consistently detected, likely reflecting higher beta-chain transcript abundance. In tumor regions, TCR transcript counts showed a strong correlation with a T cell transcriptional module score derived from matched bulk RNA-seq. In the raw uncorrected reads, each unique combination of TCR and UMI appeared more than ten times on average. In non-small cell lung cancer, the study quantitatively compared TCR alpha and beta repertoires across several tumor regions, matched nontumor lung, and blood. The study linked features of the TCR repertoire to counts of nonsynonymous mutations, which were determined by whole-exome sequencing of tumor tissue. Both alpha and beta chains were TCR-sequenced in about 240 tumor regions, approximately 67 matched nontumor lung samples and around 50 PBMC samples obtained at surgery.

CDR3 length: 15 amino acids, cysteine to phenylalanine. Solely the CDR3 DNA is kept, with 45 bases framed from the first base. Trimming accounts for 0 bases at V and 6 bases at J, while the number of junction bases matched to no gene is 10. The germline V gene (reference sequence) gives CDR1 as GTSNPN and CDR2 as SVGIG. Preparation of the library involved 5' RACE. TCRdb names NextSeq 500 as the instrument used. In the TCR library protocol, a unique molecular identifier was attached to each TCR cDNA molecule so that PCR and sequencing errors could be corrected. The authors processed their data as follows. TCR identification, UMI-based error correction and CDR3 extraction were performed with Decombinator tools. Expanded TCRs were defined as those above a frequency of 2 per 1,000, corresponding to the top 1% of the tumor frequency distribution. Expanded tumor TCRs statistically deemed absent (corrected P<0.05) from at least one tumor region were classed as regional, and all other expanded tumor TCRs were classed as ubiquitous. Renyi diversity was computed with the R vegan package after each repertoire had been subsampled 100 times to 5,000 TCRs. CDR3 similarity networks were built from amino acid triplet string-kernel similarity, connecting CDR3s with pairwise similarity above 0.82. In TCRdb, the public reads were trimmed at Q25 with fastp and aligned with MiXCR, with productive beta chains retained. Rows are combined by CDR3 protein, so each entry shows the most common genes and DNA. TCRdb, not the authors, supplied the V and J calls. In all, the sample holds about 1,200 distinct CDR3 sequences, and around 12% of those were seen once. Roughly a sixth of the sample belongs to the ten largest clones.

In light of the paper, this sample's time point label describes: sample taken at primary tumor resection. The donors were fewer than 90 patients from the lung TRACERx cohort who had early-stage, untreated non-small cell lung cancer. Whole RNA extracted from tumor and nontumor lung tissue, or from cryopreserved PBMC samples, was used for TCR sequencing without cell sorting. A patient was chosen for TCR sequencing only when enough RNA was available from at least two tumor regions. Before being selected, tumor and adjacent nontumor lung specimens were reviewed by a lung pathologist. The full study reports these points: The tumor nonsynonymous mutation count correlated with the number of expanded intratumoral alpha and beta TCRs. Counts of ubiquitous and regional expanded TCRs were found to correlate with counts of ubiquitous and regional nonsynonymous mutations, respectively. Additional single-cell paired TCR alpha and beta sequencing was considered necessary to confirm, at a functional level, the hypothesis that regional TCRs recognize regional mutations. TCR-seq was estimated to cover only about 7% of tumor T cells for alpha chains and approximately 12% for beta chains.

This clonotype is medium-sized (0.01 to 0.1%). No antigen is known for it. Per-nucleotide qualities are absent, and no much larger clonotype sits a single base away. This beta chain is off target for a library built for alpha chains, so its abundance means little. The specimen comprised lung tumor tissue, sampled at surgery. This chain joins TRBV30 to TRBJ2-7, and 8 junction bases match TRBD1. This receptor was obtained from a male donor with early-stage non-small cell lung cancer. The sequenced DNA: TGTGCCTGGAGTGTGGCAGGGGGCGCCGGGCGCGAGCAGTACTTC. Translated, this is CAWSVAGGAGREQYF.